The T cell receptor beta chain described here comes from a study of shared clonotypes between healthy human individuals. Whole-study results and caveats: Clonotypes that were shared across a few donors made up roughly 5.2% of naive CD4 clonotypes.

Sequencing was performed with immunoSEQ multiplex PCR; in TCRdb, only in-frame clones are kept and a portion is missing. This repertoire shows 1.5 million to 1.9 million clones, approximately 98% found once; its top ten account for about 0.45%. Concerning this clone itself: No antigen is known for it.

Donors, healthy HIV-negative adults, lacked recent acute infections or vaccinations. Sequencing was done on a sample of naive CD4+ T cells sorted from blood. Subset noted: CD45RA+ positively selected. The receptor was isolated from a man aged 25 to 40 in good health.

The CDR3 DNA reads as TGCAGCGTTGAAGTCCAGGAACTAGCCAAAAACATTCAGTACTTC. The encoded protein is CSVEVQELAKNIQYF. The chain uses TRBV29-1 and TRBJ2-4; D unclear. The CDR3 has 15 amino acids. V lost 1 base and J lost 0, with 10 bases in between. Germline loops: CDR1 SQVTM, CDR2 ANQGSEA. Full variable domain (outside the CDR3, taken from reference TRBV29-1 and TRBJ2-4): SAVISQKPSRDICQRGTSLTIQCQVDSQVTMMFWYRQQPGQSLTLIATANQGSEATYESGFVIDKFPISRPNLTFSTLTVSNMSPEDSSIYLCSVEVQELAKNIQYFGAGTRLSVL.